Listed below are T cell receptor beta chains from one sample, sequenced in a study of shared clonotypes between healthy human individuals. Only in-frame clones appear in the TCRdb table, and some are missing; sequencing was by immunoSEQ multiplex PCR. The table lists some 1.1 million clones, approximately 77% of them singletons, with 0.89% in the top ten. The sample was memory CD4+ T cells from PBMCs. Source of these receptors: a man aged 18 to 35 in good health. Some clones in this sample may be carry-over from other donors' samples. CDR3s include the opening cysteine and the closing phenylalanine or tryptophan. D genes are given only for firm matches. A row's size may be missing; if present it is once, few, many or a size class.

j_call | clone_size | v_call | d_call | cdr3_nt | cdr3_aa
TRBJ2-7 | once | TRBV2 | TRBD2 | TGTGCCAGCAGCCGAGGGACTAGCGGAGCCTCACCCTACGAGCAGTACTTC | CASSRGTSGASPYEQYF
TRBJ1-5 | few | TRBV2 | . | TGTGCCAGCAGAGCGGACGGGATCTTTCAGCCCCAGCATTTT | CASRADGIFQPQHF
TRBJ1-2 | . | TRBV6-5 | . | TGTGCCAGCAGAATCTCAGAGGGCTATGGCTACACCTTC | CASRISEGYGYTF
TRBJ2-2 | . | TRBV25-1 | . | TGTGCCAGCAGCCCCCGTGGGCAGCTCACCGGGGAGCTGTTTTTT | CASSPRGQLTGELFF
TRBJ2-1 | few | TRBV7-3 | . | TGTGCCAGCAGCTTGCCGAACGGACAGCATAATGAGCAGTTCTTC | CASSLPNGQHNEQFF
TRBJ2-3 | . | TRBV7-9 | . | TGTGCCAGCAGCTTACTCTTTCAGGATACGCAGTATTTT | CASSLLFQDTQYF
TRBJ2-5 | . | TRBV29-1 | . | TGCAGCGTTACTAAAGGGGGGACAGCAAAAGAGACCCAGTACTTC | CSVTKGGTAKETQYF
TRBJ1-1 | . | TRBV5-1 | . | TGCGCCAGCAGCCCGACGGGCCTGAACACTGAAGCTTTCTTT | CASSPTGLNTEAFF
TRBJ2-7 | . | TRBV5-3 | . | TGTGCCAGAAGCTTGGCCGAACGAGCAGCCTACGAGCAGTACTTC | CARSLAERAAYEQYF
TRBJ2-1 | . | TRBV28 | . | TGTGCCAGCAGTTTATTGGAGGCTAGAGATTACAATGAGCAGTTCTTC | CASSLLEARDYNEQFF
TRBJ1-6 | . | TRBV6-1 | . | TGTGCCAGCAGTGAAAACCCCCGGGGGGCGAATTCACCCCTCCACTTT | CASSENPRGANSPLHF
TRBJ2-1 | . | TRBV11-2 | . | TGTGCCAGCAGCTTAGTTCTAACCTACAATGAGCAGTTCTTC | CASSLVLTYNEQFF
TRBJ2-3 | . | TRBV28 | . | TGTGCCAGCAGTTTTTTGTGGGGGGTGTCAGATACGCAGTATTTT | CASSFLWGVSDTQYF
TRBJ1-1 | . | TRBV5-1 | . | TGCGCCAGCAGCCGGGGGTTGAAGGGGATCACTGAAGCTTTCTTT | CASSRGLKGITEAFF
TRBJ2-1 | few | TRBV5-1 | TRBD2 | TGCGCCAGCAGCTTGTTTGGGACTAGCGGGTACAATGAGCAGTTCTTC | CASSLFGTSGYNEQFF
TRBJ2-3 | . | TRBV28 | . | TGTGCCAGCAGTTTTCTAGCCGGCACAGATACGCAGTATTTT | CASSFLAGTDTQYF
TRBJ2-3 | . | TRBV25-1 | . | TGTGCCAGCAGTGAATCCACAGATACGCAGTATTTT | CASSESTDTQYF
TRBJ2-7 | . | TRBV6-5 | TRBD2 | TGTGCCAGCAGTTACTCGCGGACTAGCGGGAGCTACGAGCAGTACTTC | CASSYSRTSGSYEQYF
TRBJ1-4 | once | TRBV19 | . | TGTGCCAGTAGTCGGATGGCAGGTGAAAAACTGTTTTTT | CASSRMAGEKLFF
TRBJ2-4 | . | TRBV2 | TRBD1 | TGTGCCAGTGCCGGGACAGGCAAAAACATTCAGTACTTC | CASAGTGKNIQYF
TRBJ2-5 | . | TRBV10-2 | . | TGCGCCAGCAGGAGGGGCTATGGCGAGACCCAGTACTTC | CASRRGYGETQYF
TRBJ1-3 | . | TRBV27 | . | TGTGCCAGCAGTTTTTCAGGACCGAACTCTGGAAACACCATATATTTT | CASSFSGPNSGNTIYF
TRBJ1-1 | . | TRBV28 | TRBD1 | TGTGCCAGCAGATCGGGACAGATGAACACTGAAGCTTTCTTT | CASRSGQMNTEAFF
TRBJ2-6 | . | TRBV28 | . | TGTGCCAGCAGTTTAGTAGGGGGCTCTGGGGCCAACGTCCTGACTTTC | CASSLVGGSGANVLTF
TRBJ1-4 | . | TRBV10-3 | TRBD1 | TGTGCCATCAGTGAGCCCGGGACAGGGTATGAAAAACTGTTTTTT | CAISEPGTGYEKLFF
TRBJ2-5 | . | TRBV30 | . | TGTGCCTGGAGGGGGGTCTACGGGACCCAGTACTTC | CAWRGVYGTQYF
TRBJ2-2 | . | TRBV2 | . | TGTGCCAGCAGTGAAACGGTGAACACCGGGGAGCTGTTTTTT | CASSETVNTGELFF
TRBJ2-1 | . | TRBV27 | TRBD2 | TGTGCCAGCATTAGACACGTTCCTAGCGGTTACAATGAGCAGTTCTTC | CASIRHVPSGYNEQFF
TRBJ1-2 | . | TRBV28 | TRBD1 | TGTGCCAGCAGCACTTCCGGACAGGCTGCTAATTGGGGCTACACCTTC | CASSTSGQAANWGYTF
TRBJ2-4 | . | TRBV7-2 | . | TGTGCCAGCAGCTTAGAGACAGGATGGGCCAAAAACATTCAGTACTTC | CASSLETGWAKNIQYF
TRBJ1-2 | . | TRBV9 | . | TGTGCCAGCAGCGTAGGGACGGCTTATGGCTACACCTTC | CASSVGTAYGYTF
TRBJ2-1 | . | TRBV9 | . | TGTGCCAGCAGCGCGCGCAATGAGCAGTTCTTC | CASSARNEQFF
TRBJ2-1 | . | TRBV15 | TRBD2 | TGTGCCACCAGCCTGATAGCGGGAGGCTCCTACAATGAGCAGTTCTTC | CATSLIAGGSYNEQFF
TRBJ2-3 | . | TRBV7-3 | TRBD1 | TGTGCCAGCAGCTTAAGGGCATCACAGGGGGCTGGCACAGATACGCAGTATTTT | CASSLRASQGAGTDTQYF
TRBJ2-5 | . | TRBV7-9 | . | TGTGCCAGCAGCTTGGATGAGACCCAGTACTTC | CASSLDETQYF
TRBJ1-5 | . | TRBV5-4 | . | TGTGCCAGCAGCATCGGGGGCGGCAATCAGCCCCAGCATTTT | CASSIGGGNQPQHF
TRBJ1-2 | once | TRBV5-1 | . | TGCGCCAGCAGCATGGCCCGTGAAGAGGCTGGCTACACCTTC | CASSMAREEAGYTF
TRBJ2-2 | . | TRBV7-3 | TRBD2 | TGTGCCAGCAGCCCATCAGCTAGCGGGAGGGCCCGCGGGGAGCTGTTTTTT | CASSPSASGRARGELFF
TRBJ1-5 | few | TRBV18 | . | TGTGCCAGCTCACCACTGGGACCTCATCAGCCCCAGCATTTT | CASSPLGPHQPQHF
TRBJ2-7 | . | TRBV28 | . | TGTGCCAGCAGTTCCAGGGGGGGCACCTACGAGCAGTACTTC | CASSSRGGTYEQYF
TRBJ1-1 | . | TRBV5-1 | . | TGCGCCAGCAGCTTACACGGTCCCCAGGGAGGAGACACTGAAGCTTTCTTT | CASSLHGPQGGDTEAFF
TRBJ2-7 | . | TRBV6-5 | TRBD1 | TGTGCCAGCAGTTCCCAGGGGGCTCTCATGAACGAGCAGTACTTC | CASSSQGALMNEQYF
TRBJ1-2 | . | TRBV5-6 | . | TGTGCCAGCAGCCGCTTGGGTTCTGGCTACACCTTC | CASSRLGSGYTF
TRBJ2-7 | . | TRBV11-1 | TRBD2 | TGTGCCAGCAGCTGGACTAGCGGAGACTACGAGCAGTACTTC | CASSWTSGDYEQYF